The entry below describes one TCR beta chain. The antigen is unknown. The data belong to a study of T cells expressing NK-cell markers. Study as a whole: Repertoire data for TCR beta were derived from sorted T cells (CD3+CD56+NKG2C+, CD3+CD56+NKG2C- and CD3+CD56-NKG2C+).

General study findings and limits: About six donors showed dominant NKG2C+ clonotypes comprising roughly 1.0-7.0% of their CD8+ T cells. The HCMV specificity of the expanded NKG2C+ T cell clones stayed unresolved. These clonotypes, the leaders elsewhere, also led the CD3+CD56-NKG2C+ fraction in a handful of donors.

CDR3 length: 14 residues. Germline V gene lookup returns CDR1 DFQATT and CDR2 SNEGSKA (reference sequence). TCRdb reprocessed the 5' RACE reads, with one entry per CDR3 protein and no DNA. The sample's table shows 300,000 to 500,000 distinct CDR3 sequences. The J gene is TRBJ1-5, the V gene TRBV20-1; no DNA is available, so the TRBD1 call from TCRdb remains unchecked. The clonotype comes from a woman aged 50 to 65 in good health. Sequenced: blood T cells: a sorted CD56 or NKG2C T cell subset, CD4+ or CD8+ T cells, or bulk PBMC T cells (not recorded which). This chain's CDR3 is CSAIPVISNQPQHF.